These T cell receptor beta chains were read from a single sample in a study of beta chain features in type 1 diabetes. Libraries were prepared by immunoSEQ multiplex PCR; TCRdb keeps only in-frame clonotypes and omits some of them. The sample yields about 260,000 clones, around 21% seen once. The material sequenced was naive CD4+ T cells from blood. The receptors originated from a woman in her 40s with type 1 diabetes. Each CDR3 is given with its conserved first and last residue. D genes are given only for firm matches. Clone size appears in some rows only: once, few, many, or a class for an expanded clone.

D: -
V: TRBV4-1
J: TRBJ1-1
size: -
CDR3: CASSQAAFLNTEAFF
DNA: TGCGCCAGCAGCCAAGCAGCGTTTTTGAACACTGAAGCTTTCTTT

D: -
V: TRBV13
J: TRBJ2-7
size: -
CDR3: CASSSGTPSYEQYF
DNA: TGTGCCAGCAGCTCCGGGACACCCTCCTACGAGCAGTACTTC

D: -
V: TRBV29-1
J: TRBJ2-7
size: -
CDR3: CSVGRDTSSYEQYF
DNA: TGCAGCGTTGGCCGGGACACCAGCTCCTACGAGCAGTACTTC

D: -
V: TRBV7-2
J: TRBJ2-2
size: -
CDR3: CASSRRVTGELFF
DNA: TGTGCCAGCAGTCGCAGGGTAACCGGGGAGCTGTTTTTT

D: TRBD1
V: TRBV15
J: TRBJ1-5
size: few
CDR3: CATSRAGGPNQPQHF
DNA: TGTGCCACCAGCAGAGCAGGGGGACCTAATCAGCCCCAGCATTTT

D: TRBD2
V: TRBV4-3
J: TRBJ2-5
size: -
CDR3: CASSQSVPGLAGEQETQYF
DNA: TGCGCCAGCAGCCAATCGGTCCCGGGACTAGCGGGGGAGCAAGAGACCCAGTACTTC

D: -
V: TRBV7-3
J: TRBJ2-2
size: -
CDR3: CASSPQITGELFF
DNA: TGTGCCAGCAGTCCCCAGATCACCGGGGAGCTGTTTTTT

D: -
V: TRBV19
J: TRBJ1-1
size: -
CDR3: CASSINAEAFF
DNA: TGTGCCAGTAGTATTAATGCTGAAGCTTTCTTT

D: -
V: TRBV30
J: TRBJ2-7
size: few
CDR3: CAWSVSDEQYF
DNA: TGTGCCTGGAGTGTGTCGGACGAGCAGTACTTC

D: -
V: TRBV29-1
J: TRBJ1-2
size: -
CDR3: CSVEEGAPNYGYTF
DNA: TGCAGCGTTGAGGAGGGAGCCCCCAACTATGGCTACACCTTC

D: TRBD1
V: TRBV28
J: TRBJ1-5
size: -
CDR3: CASSPGGTGGLGQPQHF
DNA: TGTGCCAGCAGTCCCGGTGGGACAGGGGGCTTAGGTCAGCCCCAGCATTTT

D: -
V: TRBV4-2
J: TRBJ1-1
size: few
CDR3: CASSRGRENTEAFF
DNA: TGTGCCAGCAGCCGAGGGAGGGAGAACACTGAAGCTTTCTTT

D: -
V: TRBV28
J: TRBJ1-2
size: -
CDR3: CASSQGPSTYGYTF
DNA: TGTGCCAGCAGCCAGGGCCCTTCCACCTATGGCTACACCTTC

D: -
V: TRBV4-2
J: TRBJ2-2
size: -
CDR3: CASSQGQPGFEGGELFF
DNA: TGTGCCAGCAGCCAAGGGCAGCCGGGTTTTGAGGGCGGGGAGCTGTTTTTT

D: TRBD1
V: TRBV29-1
J: TRBJ2-2
size: -
CDR3: CSGDRLGTGELFF
DNA: TGCAGCGGGGACAGGTTGGGCACCGGGGAGCTGTTTTTT

D: TRBD2
V: TRBV2
J: TRBJ2-1
size: few
CDR3: CASRAPSGDLSYNEQFF
DNA: TGTGCCAGCAGGGCACCTAGCGGGGATTTGTCCTACAATGAGCAGTTCTTC

D: TRBD1
V: TRBV7-9
J: TRBJ1-2
size: few
CDR3: CASSPRQGVYGYTF
DNA: TGTGCCAGCAGCCCTAGACAGGGCGTCTATGGCTACACCTTC

D: -
V: TRBV19
J: TRBJ2-5
size: -
CDR3: CASSGGLQETQYF
DNA: TGTGCCAGTAGTGGCGGACTTCAAGAGACCCAGTACTTC

D: -
V: TRBV5-1
J: TRBJ1-1
size: few
CDR3: CASSLVVNTEAFF
DNA: TGCGCCAGCAGCTTGGTCGTGAACACTGAAGCTTTCTTT

D: -
V: TRBV5-4
J: TRBJ2-5
size: few
CDR3: CASSHKTRGQETQYF
DNA: TGTGCCAGCAGCCATAAGACTAGGGGCCAAGAGACCCAGTACTTC

D: TRBD2
V: TRBV4-3
J: TRBJ2-3
size: few
CDR3: CASSQDLGSGRSDTQYF
DNA: TGCGCCAGCAGCCAAGATCTTGGTAGCGGGAGATCCGATACGCAGTATTTT

D: -
V: TRBV5-1
J: TRBJ2-5
size: -
CDR3: CASSTGTKETQYF
DNA: TGCGCCAGCAGTACAGGGACCAAAGAGACCCAGTACTTC

D: -
V: TRBV7-9
J: TRBJ1-1
size: few
CDR3: CASSPRGTEAFF
DNA: TGTGCCAGCAGCCCACGGGGCACTGAAGCTTTCTTT

D: -
V: TRBV5-1
J: TRBJ2-6
size: -
CDR3: CASRGADNSGANVLTF
DNA: TGCGCCAGCAGGGGGGCCGATAACTCTGGGGCCAACGTCCTGACTTTC

D: -
V: TRBV7-2
J: TRBJ2-5
size: -
CDR3: CASSFRETQYF
DNA: TGTGCCAGCAGCTTCAGGGAGACCCAGTACTTC

D: -
V: TRBV7-9
J: TRBJ1-2
size: -
CDR3: CASSLAAGGNGYTF
DNA: TGTGCCAGCAGCTTAGCAGCGGGGGGTAATGGCTACACCTTC

D: -
V: TRBV6-1
J: TRBJ2-1
size: few
CDR3: CASSATTYSVRGLVNEQFF
DNA: TGTGCCAGCAGTGCTACTACCTACTCAGTGCGGGGTCTCGTCAATGAGCAGTTCTTC

D: -
V: TRBV5-1
J: TRBJ1-6
size: -
CDR3: CASSLVEANSPLHF
DNA: TGCGCCAGCTCCCTGGTTGAGGCTAATTCACCCCTCCACTTT

D: -
V: TRBV7-2
J: TRBJ2-6
size: -
CDR3: CASSRVSGANVLTF
DNA: TGTGCCAGCAGCCGGGTATCTGGGGCCAACGTCCTGACTTTC

D: -
V: TRBV2
J: TRBJ2-1
size: -
CDR3: CASSPTGLGSNEQFF
DNA: TGTGCCAGCAGTCCCACAGGGTTAGGGAGCAATGAGCAGTTCTTC

D: -
V: TRBV15
J: TRBJ1-2
size: few
CDR3: CATSRAARNYGYTF
DNA: TGTGCCACCAGCAGAGCGGCGCGGAACTATGGCTACACCTTC

D: -
V: TRBV20-1
J: TRBJ1-2
size: -
CDR3: CSASGRHGYTF
DNA: TGCAGTGCTAGCGGGAGGCATGGCTACACCTTC

D: TRBD2
V: TRBV9
J: TRBJ2-3
size: few
CDR3: CASSVATGTSGGRTDTQYF
DNA: TGTGCCAGCAGCGTAGCTACGGGGACTAGCGGAGGGAGAACAGATACGCAGTATTTT

D: TRBD2
V: TRBV18
J: TRBJ2-5
size: -
CDR3: CASSGLAVEETQYF
DNA: TGTGCCAGCTCAGGACTAGCGGTAGAAGAGACCCAGTACTTC

D: -
V: TRBV7-3
J: TRBJ2-7
size: -
CDR3: CASSVGTPDEQYF
DNA: TGTGCCAGCAGCGTCGGGACACCAGACGAGCAGTACTTC

D: -
V: TRBV9
J: TRBJ2-5
size: -
CDR3: CASSPEAETQYF
DNA: TGTGCCAGCAGCCCCGAAGCCGAGACCCAGTACTTC

D: TRBD2
V: TRBV7-9
J: TRBJ2-2
size: few
CDR3: CASRDPGLAGTGELFF
DNA: TGTGCCAGCCGGGACCCCGGACTAGCGGGCACCGGGGAGCTGTTTTTT

D: -
V: TRBV1
J: TRBJ1-5
size: -
CDR3: CTSSLLGQANQPQHF
DNA: TGCACCAGCAGTCTTTTAGGACAGGCCAATCAGCCCCAGCATTTT

D: TRBD1
V: TRBV30
J: TRBJ2-3
size: few
CDR3: CAWSVGPGQGITDTQYF
DNA: TGTGCCTGGAGTGTGGGGCCGGGACAGGGCATCACAGATACGCAGTATTTT

D: TRBD1
V: TRBV5-1
J: TRBJ2-1
size: -
CDR3: CASSLSGTGGDEQFF
DNA: TGCGCCAGCAGCTTATCCGGGACAGGGGGCGATGAGCAGTTCTTC

D: TRBD1
V: TRBV9
J: TRBJ1-5
size: few
CDR3: CASSVTGDAQPQHF
DNA: TGTGCCAGCAGCGTGACAGGGGACGCTCAGCCCCAGCATTTT

D: -
V: TRBV4-1
J: TRBJ2-5
size: few
CDR3: CASSQVLQETQYF
DNA: TGCGCCAGCAGCCAAGTTTTACAAGAGACCCAGTACTTC

D: -
V: TRBV7-9
J: TRBJ2-1
size: -
CDR3: CASSLASGLSKGEQFF
DNA: TGTGCCAGCAGCTTAGCGAGCGGACTCTCGAAGGGTGAGCAGTTCTTC

D: TRBD2
V: TRBV4-2
J: TRBJ2-1
size: -
CDR3: CASSRLELAGEKQFF
DNA: TGTGCCAGCAGCCGCTTGGAACTAGCGGGGGAGAAGCAGTTCTTC

D: -
V: TRBV14
J: TRBJ1-2
size: -
CDR3: CASSPRQGSGYTF
DNA: TGTGCCAGCAGCCCCCGGCAGGGGAGTGGCTACACCTTC

D: TRBD2
V: TRBV29-1
J: TRBJ2-5
size: few
CDR3: CSVEASGGQETQYF
DNA: TGCAGCGTTGAGGCTAGCGGGGGGCAAGAGACCCAGTACTTC

D: -
V: TRBV29-1
J: TRBJ2-5
size: -
CDR3: CSVLGGSETQYF
DNA: TGCAGCGTCCTTGGGGGGTCAGAGACCCAGTACTTC

D: -
V: TRBV2
J: TRBJ1-1
size: few
CDR3: CASSGSGWGTEAFF
DNA: TGTGCCAGCAGTGGGTCAGGGTGGGGCACTGAAGCTTTCTTT

D: TRBD1
V: TRBV4-2
J: TRBJ1-2
size: few
CDR3: CASSQDRGLSYGYTF
DNA: TGTGCCAGCAGCCAAGACAGGGGGCTAAGCTATGGCTACACCTTC

D: -
V: TRBV18
J: TRBJ2-1
size: -
CDR3: CASSPRVAESHEQFF
DNA: TGTGCCAGCTCTCCAAGGGTAGCGGAGTCCCATGAGCAGTTCTTC

D: -
V: TRBV18
J: TRBJ1-5
size: -
CDR3: CASSPYSSNQPQHF
DNA: TGTGCCAGCTCACCTTACAGTAGCAATCAGCCCCAGCATTTT

D: TRBD2
V: TRBV9
J: TRBJ2-7
size: -
CDR3: CASSVRSGGSYEQYF
DNA: TGTGCCAGCAGCGTACGGAGCGGGGGTTCCTACGAGCAGTACTTC

D: TRBD2
V: TRBV18
J: TRBJ2-7
size: -
CDR3: CASSPQGRENTYEQYF
DNA: TGTGCCAGCTCACCACAGGGGAGGGAGAATACCTACGAGCAGTACTTC

D: -
V: TRBV10-3
J: TRBJ1-1
size: -
CDR3: CAISESLGTEAFF
DNA: TGTGCCATCAGTGAGTCCCTCGGGACTGAAGCTTTCTTT

D: TRBD2
V: TRBV30
J: TRBJ2-5
size: few
CDR3: CAWSGGLAGGETQYF
DNA: TGTGCCTGGAGTGGGGGACTAGCGGGAGGAGAGACCCAGTACTTC

D: TRBD1
V: TRBV15
J: TRBJ2-7
size: few
CDR3: CATSRAGTGRDEQYF
DNA: TGTGCCACCAGCAGAGCCGGGACAGGGAGGGACGAGCAGTACTTC

D: -
V: TRBV7-2
J: TRBJ1-2
size: few
CDR3: CASSPRGRTLGGYTF
DNA: TGTGCCAGCAGCCCCAGGGGTCGGACGTTGGGCGGCTACACCTTC

D: TRBD2
V: TRBV4-1
J: TRBJ2-3
size: -
CDR3: CASSRGTSGELDTQYF
DNA: TGCGCCAGCAGCCGCGGGACTAGCGGGGAATTAGATACGCAGTATTTT

D: -
V: TRBV18
J: TRBJ1-1
size: once
CDR3: CASSSGRESEAFF
DNA: TGTGCCAGCTCATCCGGGAGGGAATCTGAAGCTTTCTTT